This entry describes one T cell receptor (beta chain). These data originate in a study of OX40 agonist ivuxolimab in advanced cancers. Study-wide background: Every 2 weeks, ivuxolimab was infused into the patients intravenously at between 0.01 and 10 mg/kg.

V lost 1 base and J 10 bases, leaving 8 bases between the germline ends. Germline V gene data show CDR1 as SGHTA and CDR2 as FQGTGA. This CDR3 has 12 residues. Here immunoSEQ multiplex PCR was the method, and the copy in TCRdb shows in-frame clones only, minus some. The sample lists 65,000 to 90,000 clones; 80% to 90% were seen once. This TCR was recovered from an adult with an advanced solid tumor such as melanoma, head and neck, liver or kidney cancer. This rearrangement joins TRBV7-3 to TRBJ2-1, with D perhaps being TRBD1 or TRBD2 (5 bases each). Source: CD4+ or CD8+ T cells sorted from blood, taken in a trial of the OX40 agonist ivuxolimab. The CDR3, as DNA: TGTGCCAGCAGCTTAATGGGGGTCGAGCAGTTCTTC. Encoded protein: CASSLMGVEQFF.